The following is a TCR beta chain sequence with its context. As yet, its antigen is unknown. Other nucleotide sequences from this sample produce the same CDR3. This entry belongs to a study of CD8+ T cells in alopecia areata. The overall study: Twice a day, 5 to 10 mg of oral tofacitinib was administered to treated patients.

RNA, once extracted, was reverse transcribed into cDNA for use as the sequencing template. TCRdb's table, derived via immunoSEQ multiplex PCR, lists solely in-frame clones and lacks some. The sample lists more than 100,000 clones; about 50% were seen once. Treatment meaning: oral pan-JAK inhibitor, 5-10 mg twice daily. PBMCs, the starting material, were the source of sorted CD4+ and CD8+ T cells. General study results and limits: For lesional scalp, especially alopecia totalis/universalis, clonality was higher than in normal scalp.

The V end was cut by 0 bases, the J end by 5 bases, with 4 bases between. This CDR3 has 11 residues. Germline V gene data show CDR1 as GTSNPN and CDR2 as SVGIG (reference sequence). The clonotype comes from a human donor with alopecia areata. The sequenced sample was CD4+ T cells sorted from blood, obtained at week 4, from a patient treated with tofacitinib. The chain combines TRBV30 with TRBJ2-5; D remains ambiguous. The CDR3 loop reads CAWSVGETQYF. DNA for the CDR3: TGTGCCTGGAGTGTCGGGGAGACCCAGTACTTC.